Below, 14 T cell receptor beta chains from the same sample are listed, as sequenced in a study of blood T cell repertoires in COVID-19. Profiling relied on immunoSEQ multiplex PCR, and the TCRdb table lists in-frame clones only, not all of them. The data contain just over 250,000 clones, 88% of them singletons. The sequencing input was peripheral blood. These receptors were collected from a man aged 55 to 70 who had recovered from COVID-19.

The V gene is TRBV6-5, the J gene TRBJ2-4; 8 nucleotides align to TRBD1. The CDR3 totals 14 residues. From germline, CDR1 is MNHEY and CDR2 SVGAGI. Germline trimming cut 7 bases from V and 8 bases from J; bases unmatched to any gene: 10. The CDR3 DNA reads TGTGCCAGCATTGGACAGGGTATTTTGGACATTCAGTACTTC. Its translation: CASIGQGILDIQYF.

CDR3 DNA: TGTGCCACCAGCAGGGACAGTAATGAAAAACTGTTTTTT. It specifies CATSRDSNEKLFF. The chain carries TRBV15 and TRBJ1-4, with D maybe TRBD1 (6 bases). V dropped 3 bases and J dropped 4 bases, with 6 bases sitting between them. Germline V gene sequence: CDR1 LNHNV, CDR2 YYDKDF (reference sequence). The CDR3 has 13 amino acids.

The CDR3 DNA reads TGTGCCATCAGTGACGGGTCCTCTGGAAACACCATATATTTT. Translation gives CAISDGSSGNTIYF. The chain joins TRBV10-3 to TRBJ1-3; D not resolved. The CDR3 runs 14 residues. V gave up 3 bases and J gave up 0 bases, with 6 bases separating them. CDR1 and CDR2 from the germline V gene are ENHRY and SYGVKD.

The chain employs TRBV5-1 and TRBJ1-1; TRBD1 is a possible D gene (6 bases). From germline, CDR1 is SGHRS and CDR2 YFSETQ. The CDR3 is 15 amino acids. Trimming left V 1 base short and J 1 base short, with 11 bases between. The CDR3 reads CASSLRGSSNTEAFF. CDR3 bases: TGCGCCAGCAGCTTGAGGGGGAGCTCGAACACTGAAGCTTTCTTT.

This clone was detected only once. J is TRBJ1-2 and V is TRBV9, with D unresolved. CDR1 is SGDLS and CDR2 is YYNGEE in the germline V gene. This CDR3 has 15 residues. V was clipped by 3 bases and J by 4 bases, with 16 bases between them. CDR3 in amino acids: CASSGLSGSSYGYTF. The DNA of the CDR3 is TGTGCCAGCAGCGGACTGAGTGGCTCAAGCTATGGCTACACCTTC.

The table lists this clone with a count of one. The chain recombines TRBV2 with TRBJ2-1; 7 bases align to TRBD2. J was trimmed by 14 bases and V by 6 bases; bases with no gene match: 10. Germline V lookup: CDR1 SNHLY, CDR2 FYNNEI. CDR3 length: 12 amino acids. The CDR3 DNA is TGTGCCAGCAGCCAGGAGGCTAGCGGCAAGTTCTTC. It specifies CASSQEASGKFF.

The gene calls are TRBV10-3 and TRBJ2-3, with TRBD1 as a possible D gene (6 bases). Trimming stripped 5 bases from V and 0 bases from J, with 12 bases between. The CDR3 runs to 15 residues. Germline V lookup: CDR1 ENHRY, CDR2 SYGVKD. The CDR3 coding sequence is TGTGCCATCAGTTTAAGACAGGAGAGCACAGATACGCAGTATTTT. It encodes CAISLRQESTDTQYF.

This chain joins TRBV3-1 (or the pseudogene TRBV3-2) and TRBJ2-4, with D possibly TRBD1 on 5 matching bases. The CDR3 runs to 15 residues. The V end lost 6 bases, the J end lost 9 bases, and 21 bases lay between the germline ends. CDR1 and CDR2 from the germline V gene are LGHDT and YNNKEL (reference sequence). The CDR3 sequence is CASSLQGKVESIQYF. The CDR3 DNA is TGTGCCAGCAGTCTCCAGGGAAAGGTGGAAAGCATTCAGTACTTC.

V and J are TRBV3-1 (or the pseudogene TRBV3-2) and TRBJ2-2, with 9 nucleotides matching TRBD1. V was pared by 4 bases and J by 0 bases, with 6 bases of the junction left unmatched. The CDR3 spans 17 residues. Looked up from germline, CDR1 is LGHDT and CDR2 is YNNKEL (reference sequence). The CDR3 region has the DNA TGTGCCAGCAGCCTCCGGACAGGGGAGACGAACACCGGGGAGCTGTTTTTT. It encodes CASSLRTGETNTGELFF.

V gene TRBV9 combines with J gene TRBJ2-1, with D possibly TRBD2 on 5 matching bases. Germline-derived CDR1 and CDR2 are SGDLS and YYNGEE. The ends were cut back, 4 bases at V and 4 bases at J, with 15 bases in the middle. CDR3 size: 15 residues. The CDR3 sequence: CASSRDNTGYNEQFF. CDR3 in DNA: TGTGCCAGCAGCCGTGACAATACGGGATACAATGAGCAGTTCTTC.

J is TRBJ1-4 and V is TRBV7-9; D is uncertain. Per the germline V gene, CDR1 is SEHNR and CDR2 is FQNEAQ (reference sequence). V was trimmed by 7 bases and J by 4 bases, leaving 13 bases between them. The CDR3 has 14 amino acids. Here the CDR3 reads CASTKDILNEKLFF. The CDR3 DNA follows: TGTGCCAGCACCAAAGACATCCTTAATGAAAAACTGTTTTTT. Complete variable domain (other parts from reference TRBV7-9 and TRBJ1-4): DTGVSQNPRHKITKRGQNVTFRCDPISEHNRLYWYRQTLGQGPEFLTYFQNEAQLEKSRLLSDRFSAERPKGSFSTLEIQRTEQGDSAMYLCASTKDILNEKLFFGSGTQLSVL.

The chain links TRBV7-9 to TRBJ1-1, with D maybe TRBD1 (5 bases). CDR1 is SEHNR, CDR2 FQNEAQ, per germline (reference sequence). The CDR3 length is 16 residues. Trimming took 7 bases from V and 1 from J, leaving 19 bases between them. CDR3 residues: CASIFHLGVPNTEAFF. The CDR3 coding sequence is TGTGCCAGCATCTTCCACTTAGGGGTTCCGAACACTGAAGCTTTCTTT.

The chain is built from TRBV11-3 and TRBJ1-1; D perhaps matches TRBD1 (5 bases). Per the germline V gene, CDR1 is SGHNT and CDR2 is YENEEA. This CDR3 has 14 amino acids. Trimming took off 1 base at V and 5 bases at J, with 11 bases between the two ends. In nucleotides, the CDR3 is TGTGCCAGCAGCTTAGCGAGGGGAGGGACTGAAGCTTTCTTT. Its protein product is CASSLARGGTEAFF.

This chain uses TRBV5-1 with TRBJ1-3, with a tentative D call TRBD1 (5 bases). The CDR3 sequence is 14 residues long. The V gene's germline CDR1 is SGHRS and CDR2 YFSETQ. V dropped 4 bases and J dropped 0 bases, with 8 bases sitting between them. The CDR3 region has the DNA TGCGCCAGCAGCGAGGACACCTCTGGAAACACCATATATTTT. Amino acids: CASSEDTSGNTIYF.